These T cell receptor beta chains were read from a single sample in a study of blood T cell repertoires in COVID-19. Sequencing was performed with immunoSEQ multiplex PCR; in TCRdb, only in-frame clones are kept and a portion is missing. Found here are tens of thousands of clones, roughly nine tenths of them singletons; the top ten hold around 28%. The specimen sequenced was peripheral blood. The receptor set was obtained from an older woman with active COVID-19. Both conserved end residues are part of each CDR3. The D gene is left open where the match is weak. Expanded clones get a size class; other rows say once, few or many, or leave the size out.

>14|TRBD2|TRBJ2-1|TRBV7-2|.
TGTGCCAGCAGCCCACTAGCGGGTAGAAATGAGCAGTTCTTC
CASSPLAGRNEQFF
>15|TRBD1|TRBJ1-2|TRBV19|.
TGTGCCAGTAAAGACAGGGAGCTCCTCATATATGGCTACACCTTC
CASKDRELLIYGYTF
>13|.|TRBJ1-1|TRBV10-3|.
TGTGCCATCAGTGAGTCGACTGGCACTGAAGCTTTCTTT
CAISESTGTEAFF
>14|TRBD1|TRBJ1-3|TRBV3-1/TRBV3-2|.
TGTGCCAGCAGCTCACAGGGGGCTGGAAACACCATATATTTT
CASSSQGAGNTIYF
>14|.|TRBJ2-1|TRBV20-1|.
TGCAGTGCTAGTTACTGGAGCTCCTACAATGAGCAGTTCTTC
CSASYWSSYNEQFF
>18|TRBD1|TRBJ1-6|TRBV27|.
TGTGCCAGCAGTCCCTACACACCGGGACAGGGGAGGGATTCACCCCTCCACTTT
CASSPYTPGQGRDSPLHF
>18|.|TRBJ2-5|TRBV7-2|.
TGTGCCAGCAGCTTAAGAACGGGGTTTGGAAACATCGGAGAGACCCAGTACTTC
CASSLRTGFGNIGETQYF
>14|TRBD1|TRBJ2-7|TRBV6-5|.
TGTGCCAGCAGACCGGGACAGGGACCTTACGAGCAGTACTTC
CASRPGQGPYEQYF
>14|TRBD2|TRBJ2-1|TRBV6-4|.
TGTGCCAGCAGTGACCCGGGACTAGCCGGTGAGCAGTTCTTC
CASSDPGLAGEQFF
>16|TRBD2|TRBJ2-5|TRBV7-6|.
TGTGCCAGCAGCCCACTGAGGACTAGCGTGGAGGAGACCCAGTACTTC
CASSPLRTSVEETQYF
>14|.|TRBJ1-6|TRBV7-9|.
TGTGCCAGCAGCCACGGTTATACGGATTCACCCCTCCACTTT
CASSHGYTDSPLHF
>15|.|TRBJ1-1|TRBV6-2/TRBV6-3|.
TGTGCCAGCAGCTCTCTCTGGGAGGGGCATCCTGAAGCTTTCTTT
CASSSLWEGHPEAFF
>12|TRBD2|TRBJ2-7|TRBV7-2|few
TGTGCCAGCAGCTCGAGCGGGGGAAGACAGTACTTC
CASSSSGGRQYF
>16|.|TRBJ2-5|TRBV7-3|.
TGTGCCAGCAGCTTAACGGGGAGCCGATTTGGAGAGACCCAGTACTTC
CASSLTGSRFGETQYF
>15|TRBD1|TRBJ1-5|TRBV5-6|few
TGTGCCAGCAGCTCATGGACAGGGGGCAATCAGCCCCAGCATTTT
CASSSWTGGNQPQHF
>12|.|TRBJ2-3|TRBV6-5|.
TGTGCCAGCAGCAGGGGCACAGATACGCAGTATTTT
CASSRGTDTQYF
>14|.|TRBJ2-4|TRBV9|.
TGTGCCAGCAGCGTAGGAGGAGCCAAAAACATTCAGTACTTC
CASSVGGAKNIQYF
>13|TRBD1|TRBJ1-1|TRBV19|once
TGTGCCAGTAGAACACAGGGGTGGACTGAAGCTTTCTTT
CASRTQGWTEAFF
>16|TRBD1|TRBJ1-5|TRBV5-6|once
TGTGCCAGCAGCAAAAAGCAGGGGGCGCGCAATCAGCCCCAGCATTTT
CASSKKQGARNQPQHF
>11|.|TRBJ2-7|TRBV20-1|once
TGCAGTGCTCCGCTGAGATACGAGCAGTACTTC
CSAPLRYEQYF
>13|TRBD1|TRBJ2-5|TRBV27|.
TGTGCCAGCAGTCATACAGGGGTAGAGACCCAGTACTTC
CASSHTGVETQYF
>15|.|TRBJ2-3|TRBV5-1|.
TGCGCCAGCAGCTTATTAGCCGCTAGCACAGATACGCAGTATTTT
CASSLLAASTDTQYF
>15|TRBD1|TRBJ2-3|TRBV24-1|.
TGTGCCACCAGTGATCCGGGACAGGTCGGTGATACGCAGTATTTT
CATSDPGQVGDTQYF
>16|TRBD2|TRBJ2-7|TRBV4-3|.
TGCGCCAGCAGCCAAGAATCCGGGACTAGCGGGGGAGAGCAGTACTTC
CASSQESGTSGGEQYF
>12|.|TRBJ2-7|TRBV6-2/TRBV6-3|.
TGTGCCAGCAGTCCAGGGAACTACGAGCAGTACTTC
CASSPGNYEQYF
>16|TRBD1|TRBJ2-2|TRBV24-1|.
TGTGCCACCAGTGATGGGGGGACAGGGCACACCGGGGAGCTGTTTTTT
CATSDGGTGHTGELFF
>14|.|TRBJ2-7|TRBV6-2/TRBV6-3|.
TGTGCCAGCAGTACCCGGGTCTACTCCTACGAGCAGTACTTC
CASSTRVYSYEQYF
>16|.|TRBJ2-5|TRBV19|.
TGTGCCAGTAGTATTCACACCCAGGGTTTGGGCGAGACCCAGTACTTC
CASSIHTQGLGETQYF
>13|.|TRBJ2-2|TRBV6-5|.
TGTGCCAGCAGGGGGCTGGGGGCGGGGGAGCTGTTTTTT
CASRGLGAGELFF
>12|.|TRBJ1-2|TRBV7-9|few
TGTGCCAGCTACGGGGACAAATATGGCTACACCTTC
CASYGDKYGYTF
>15|.|TRBJ2-3|TRBV5-5|.
TGTGCCAGCTTTCTCGGCTCAGGTACCACAGATACGCAGTATTTT
CASFLGSGTTDTQYF
>15|.|TRBJ2-3|TRBV19|.
TGTGCCAGTAGTATGGCTAGTCTCTACACAGATACGCAGTATTTT
CASSMASLYTDTQYF
>14|.|TRBJ1-2|TRBV20-1|.
TGCAGTGCTAGTTACCCCGGGGGGGGGTATGGCTACACCTTC
CSASYPGGGYGYTF
>16|TRBD2|TRBJ2-7|TRBV3-1/TRBV3-2|.
TGTGCCAGCAGCCATCCGAGTTGGGGGGGTGCGGACGAGCAGTACTTC
CASSHPSWGGADEQYF
>15|TRBD1|TRBJ1-1|TRBV5-1|.
TGCGCCAGCAGCCTGGGACAGGGGGAGAGGACTGAAGCTTTCTTT
CASSLGQGERTEAFF
>13|.|TRBJ1-2|TRBV10-3|.
TGTGCCATCAGCGACCAAAACCTAGGTGGCTACACCTTC
CAISDQNLGGYTF
>16|TRBD2|TRBJ2-5|TRBV30|once
TGTGCCTGGAGTGCAAATAGCGGGGGGGCCGCCGAGACCCAGTACTTC
CAWSANSGGAAETQYF
>16|TRBD2|TRBJ2-3|TRBV5-1|few
TGCGCCAGCAGCGTAGGGACTAGCGGGCTCACAGATACGCAGTATTTT
CASSVGTSGLTDTQYF
>15|.|TRBJ1-6|TRBV11-2|.
TGTGCCAGCAGGACTTACAGGGACCGTGTTTCACCCCTCCACTTT
CASRTYRDRVSPLHF
>14|.|TRBJ2-6|TRBV5-4|.
TGTGCCAGCAGCTCATTCTCTGGGGCCAACGTCCTGACTTTC
CASSSFSGANVLTF
>15|TRBD2|TRBJ2-3|TRBV29-1|.
TGCAGCGTGGATCTAGCGGGGGGGAGCACAGATACGCAGTATTTT
CSVDLAGGSTDTQYF
>9|.|TRBJ2-5|TRBV19|.
TGTGCCGTCCTTGGGGGGCAGTACTTC
CAVLGGQYF
>11|.|TRBJ1-1|TRBV6-2/TRBV6-3|.
TGTGCCAGCAGCAACGACAGAAGAATAATCTTT
CASSNDRRIIF
>14|.|TRBJ2-4|TRBV5-6|once
TGTGCCAGCAGCTTCTTACTAGCCAAAAACATTCAGTACTTC
CASSFLLAKNIQYF
>15|TRBD1|TRBJ1-1|TRBV18|.
TGTGCCAGCTCCCGAGACAGGGGGCCGGGCACTGAAGCTTTCTTT
CASSRDRGPGTEAFF
>15|TRBD2|TRBJ2-3|TRBV6-5|.
TGTGCCAGCAGAAGACTAGCGGGGGGCTACGATCCGCAGTATTTT
CASRRLAGGYDPQYF
>18|.|TRBJ1-1|TRBV18|.
TGTGCCAGCTCACAACGGAACAATGCCCGGGGGAGGAACACTGAAGCTTTCTTT
CASSQRNNARGRNTEAFF
>15|.|TRBJ1-6|TRBV3-1/TRBV3-2|few
TGTGCCAGCAGCCAAGAAGTTCGGGGGAATTCACCCCTCCACTTT
CASSQEVRGNSPLHF
>16|TRBD2|TRBJ2-5|TRBV2|once
TGTGCCAGCACCCCGGGACTAGCGGTTTCCCAAGAGACCCAGTACTTC
CASTPGLAVSQETQYF
>15|TRBD2|TRBJ2-3|TRBV27|once
TGTGCCAGCAGTTACGGGACTAGCGGAAAGGTTCCGCAGTATTTT
CASSYGTSGKVPQYF
>14|.|TRBJ2-2|TRBV11-3|.
TGTGCCAGCAGCTTGCGGGGGCCAAAGGGGGAGCTGTTTTTT
CASSLRGPKGELFF
>13|.|TRBJ1-5|TRBV19|.
TGTGCCAGTAGTACTCAGAAAAATCAGCCCCAGCATTTT
CASSTQKNQPQHF
>17|TRBD2|TRBJ2-2|TRBV3-1/TRBV3-2|.
TGTGCCAGCAGCCAAGATCAAGCGGGGGGGATCTTCGGGGAGCTGTTTTTT
CASSQDQAGGIFGELFF
>16|TRBD2|TRBJ2-6|TRBV6-5|.
TGTGCCAGCAGTTTCTCCCGGGGGGCTGGGGCCAACGTCCTGACTTTC
CASSFSRGAGANVLTF
>20|TRBD2|TRBJ2-5|TRBV28|.
TGTGCCAGCAGTCCGCAGCCGGGACTAGCGGGGGGGGCCGGTCGGGAGACCCAGTACTTC
CASSPQPGLAGGAGRETQYF
>15|TRBD1|TRBJ2-2|TRBV19|.
TGTGCCAGTAACTCCGGGACAGGGTGGCCCGGGGAGCTGTTTTTT
CASNSGTGWPGELFF
>15|.|TRBJ1-4|TRBV7-9|.
TGTGCCAGCAGCACAACGGGGGGACCTAATGAAAAACTGTTTTTT
CASSTTGGPNEKLFF
>16|TRBD1|TRBJ1-6|TRBV5-1|.
TGCGCCAGCAGCTTTGGCCAGGGGGCGCGGGAATCACCCCTCCACTTT
CASSFGQGARESPLHF